This T cell receptor beta chain came from a study of glioma-infiltrating T cells (dated by TCRdb to between 2015 and 2016). Concerning the study at large: The study sequenced TCR alpha- and beta-chain repertoires from glioma tissue, from non-neoplastic brain tissue and from matched peripheral blood mononuclear cells. Three low-grade glioma patients, several primary glioblastoma patients, and three non-glioma patients who contributed non-neoplastic brain tissue made up the paired cohort. To gauge divergence between tissue and blood T-cell populations, every tissue-infiltrating repertoire was compared against the peripheral blood repertoire from the same patient.

From the cysteine through the phenylalanine, the CDR3 covers 11 amino acids. CDR3 DNA is the only sequence kept; it has 33 bases, read in frame from the first base. Deletion took 9 bases off V and 3 bases off J, with a span of 9 bases between the germline ends. CDR1 and CDR2, looked up from the germline V gene, are MDHEN and SYDVKM. This clonotype was counted ten times or more. What antigen it recognizes has not been identified. Base quality data are lacking; no much larger clone is found one base away. General study outcomes and caveats: Very few CDR3 sequences were found to be shared between tissue and blood, and this scarcity was attributed to high CDR3 diversity and limited sampling. VJ-independent divergence between tissue and blood was below expectation in non-neoplastic patients but above expectation in all gliomas, especially low-grade gliomas. Group comparisons were based on small numbers of patients: three non-neoplastic, three low-grade glioma and about 8 glioblastoma patients.

The iRepertoire nested amplicon-rescue multiplex PCR (arm-PCR) platform was used to amplify TCR alpha and beta CDR3 regions from RNA. The input for one-step reverse transcription and amplification was roughly 90-450 ng of tissue mRNA or PBMC total RNA. After bead purification, a secondary multiplex PCR added Illumina adapters, and libraries were gel-purified between 200 and 400 bp. The libraries contained internal 6-nucleotide barcodes that were used for demultiplexing. Sequencing of the libraries was done on an Illumina MiSeq using 2x220 or 2x250 nucleotide paired-end reads. The published analysis was carried out like this. Paired reads were merged with FLASH 1.2.11 and aligned to the GRCh37 human genome with BWA-MEM before extracting TRA and TRB reads. V and J assignment used an IMGT-derived reference of cassette sequences and CDR3 motifs that included pseudogenes. Reads were translated in three frames, and productive CDR3s were defined as those with a C...FGXG motif and no stop codons. A clonotype was defined as a unique combination of a V-J cassette pair and a CDR3 amino acid sequence. Hamming distance filtering was applied to reads, with thresholds set by the sequence error rate of each sample in mapped regions. TCRdb reworked the public reads: Q25 trimming with fastp, MiXCR clone assembly, productive beta chains retained. Identical CDR3 protein sequences are pooled into one entry, listed with their most common genes and DNA. The V and J calls shown here were made by TCRdb, not taken from the authors' results. Across this sample there are approximately 110,000 distinct CDR3 sequences, with approximately 25% seen only once. Approximately 16% of the sample comes from the top ten.

Sequenced input: glioma tissue, nonneoplastic brain tissue, or PBMCs (not recorded which). The chain joins TRBV28 to TRBJ2-7, with no confidently assigned D gene. This TCR was sampled from a human donor with low-grade glioma or glioblastoma, undergoing nonglioma brain surgery, or in good health (not recorded which). The CDR3 sequence is CASLNHYEQYF. The DNA sequence is as follows: TGTGCCAGTCTTAACCACTACGAGCAGTACTTC.